What follows are 32 T cell receptor beta chains derived from one specimen sequenced in a study of blood T cell repertoires in COVID-19. Measured with immunoSEQ multiplex PCR; TCRdb has only the in-frame clones, and not every one. The table lists more than 250,000 clones, more than 70% of them singletons, with less than 6% in the top ten. Sequencing was carried out using PBMCs or T cells enriched from blood (not recorded which). The origin of the receptors is a woman aged 25-40 years who had recovered from COVID-19.

The chain links TRBV19 to TRBJ2-7; 12 nucleotides match TRBD2. Trimming cost V 3 bases and J 4 bases; bases outside gene matches: 7. This CDR3 spans 16 amino acids. The germline gives CDR1 LNHDA, CDR2 SQIVND (reference sequence). CDR3 sequence: CASSISTSGGRYEQYF. The CDR3 coding sequence is TGTGCCAGTAGTATTTCGACTAGCGGGGGAAGGTACGAGCAGTACTTC.

This chain uses TRBV6-5 with TRBJ1-2; TRBD1 agrees at 11 bases. Looked up from germline, CDR1 is MNHEY and CDR2 is SVGAGI. Unmatched junction bases numbered 3, after V lost 3 bases and J lost 6 bases. This CDR3 comprises 14 residues. The chain's CDR3 is CASSYPGQGDGYTF. The CDR3 nucleotides are TGTGCCAGCAGTTATCCGGGACAGGGGGATGGCTACACCTTC.

The J gene is TRBJ2-2, the V gene TRBV2, with TRBD2 matching 8 bases. From germline, CDR1 is SNHLY and CDR2 FYNNEI. J lost 6 bases, V lost 4 bases, and 7 bases had no gene match. The CDR3 contains 15 residues. DNA for the CDR3: TGTGCCAGCAGTGTTTTGCGGGGGGTCCCCGGGGAGCTGTTTTTT. This gives the protein CASSVLRGVPGELFF.

V is TRBV29-1 and J is TRBJ1-3; D may be TRBD1 (5 bases). Per the germline V gene, CDR1 is SQVTM and CDR2 is ANQGSEA. The V and J ends lost 7 bases and 8 bases respectively, with 18 bases between them. The CDR3 sequence is 13 residues long. The DNA of the CDR3 is TGCAGCGCTGTGGGGACGGGGAGGGACACCATATATTTT. Amino acids: CSAVGTGRDTIYF.

The chain recombines TRBV4-1 with TRBJ1-2; tentatively, D is TRBD1 (6 bases). This CDR3 has 16 residues. CDR1 MGHRA and CDR2 YSYEKL come from the germline V gene. The germline V and J ends were trimmed by 1 base and 8 bases, with 20 bases remaining between them. DNA for the CDR3: TGCGCCAGCAGCCAAGTAGCGGGGGCACAGGGTAGGGGCTACACCTTC. It specifies CASSQVAGAQGRGYTF.

V is TRBV16 and J is TRBJ1-2; D remains ambiguous. This CDR3 region has 15 residues. V was pared by 0 bases and J by 5 bases, with 13 bases between. Germline CDR1 KGHSY, CDR2 FQNENV. CDR3 region: CASSQSSQAPYGYTF. For the CDR3, the DNA is TGTGCCAGCAGCCAATCTAGTCAGGCTCCATATGGCTACACCTTC.

The rearrangement links TRBV5-5 to TRBJ1-1, with TRBD1 as a possible D gene (6 bases). V lost 4 bases and J 4 bases, leaving 14 bases between the germline ends. This CDR3 is 14 amino acids long. Per the germline V gene, CDR1 is SGHKS and CDR2 is YYEKEE (reference sequence). CDR3 in DNA: TGTGCCAGCAGCCTATCCGGACAGAGCACTGAAGCTTTCTTT. Its translation: CASSLSGQSTEAFF.

The table lists this clone with a few counts. Here the CDR3 DNA reads TGTGCCAGCAGTCCCGGGTACGGGGAGCTGTTTTTT. Amino acid sequence: CASSPGYGELFF. The J gene is TRBJ2-2, the V gene TRBV25-1; D gene ambiguous. Trimming took off 5 bases at V and 7 bases at J, with 8 bases between the two ends. CDR1 and CDR2 (germline): MGHDK, SYGVNS. The CDR3 sequence is 12 residues long.

V usage is TRBV2 and J usage is TRBJ2-1, with a possible D match to TRBD2 (6 bases). The germline gives CDR1 SNHLY, CDR2 FYNNEI. V shed 10 bases and J shed 6 bases, with 13 bases lying between them. The CDR3 has 12 amino acids. DNA for the CDR3: TGTGCCAAGGGGACTTTCGGCAATGAGCAGTTCTTC. It encodes CAKGTFGNEQFF.

The chain carries TRBV29-1 and TRBJ2-5; D unresolved. Germline V gene data show CDR1 as SQVTM and CDR2 as ANQGSEA. The CDR3 runs 13 residues. V lost 6 bases, J lost 5 bases, and 16 bases lay in between. The CDR3 DNA follows: TGCAGCGTCCACCTAATCCTTACGGAGACCCAGTACTTC. Protein: CSVHLILTETQYF.

The chain is built from TRBV6-5 and TRBJ1-4, with no clear D. Germline CDR1 and CDR2: MNHEY and SVGAGI. Between the trimmed V and J ends, which lost 7 bases and 4 bases, there was a span of 10 bases. The CDR3 is 13 amino acids. Here the CDR3 reads CASMRAINEKLFF. The CDR3 DNA is TGTGCCAGCATGAGGGCGATTAATGAAAAACTGTTTTTT.

The gene calls are TRBV23-1 and TRBJ1-6, with 8 positions matching TRBD1. TRBV23-1 is an open reading frame, and its role is uncertain. This CDR3 is 15 amino acids long. After removal of 2 bases from V and 8 bases from J, the junction contained 5 bases not matched to a gene. The CDR3 region has the DNA TGCGCCAGCAGTCAACGACAGGGGTGGCATTCACCCCTCCACTTT. Its protein product is CASSQRQGWHSPLHF.

The chain combines TRBV5-6 with TRBJ2-2, with 7 positions matching TRBD1. Germline V CDR1 and CDR2: SGHDT, YYEEEE. The CDR3 spans 15 residues. The ends lost 0 bases at V and 4 bases at J; junction bases unmatched: 3. The CDR3 spells CASSLAAGGTGELFF. The CDR3 region has the DNA TGTGCCAGCAGCTTGGCGGCAGGGGGCACCGGGGAGCTGTTTTTT.

The chain is built from TRBV19 and TRBJ2-1, with a tentative D call TRBD1 (5 bases). The CDR3 covers 13 residues. From germline, CDR1 is LNHDA and CDR2 SQIVND (reference sequence). Trimming left V 0 bases short and J 6 bases short, with 6 bases between. CDR3 in amino acids: CASSIDRANEQFF. CDR3 bases: TGTGCCAGTAGTATAGACAGGGCCAATGAGCAGTTCTTC. Drawing the rest from reference TRBV19 and TRBJ2-1, the complete variable domain is DGGITQSPKYLFRKEGQNVTLSCEQNLNHDAMYWYRQDPGQGLRLIYYSQIVNDFQKGDIAEGYSVSREKKESFPLTVTSAQKNPTAFYLCASSIDRANEQFFGPGTRLTVL.

The CDR3 loop reads CASSQDRRDPGGYTF. As DNA, the CDR3 is TGTGCCAGCAGCCAAGACCGGCGGGACCCCGGGGGCTACACCTTC. The chain carries TRBV4-2 and TRBJ1-2; TRBD1 is a possible D gene (5 bases). V was cut by 0 bases and J by 8 bases, with 16 bases left in between. The germline V gene encodes CDR1 LGHNA and CDR2 YNFKEQ. This CDR3 is built from 15 residues.

This clone was recorded once. V and J are TRBV28 and TRBJ1-5; D perhaps matches TRBD1 (6 bases). Trimming cost V 5 bases and J 0 bases, with 17 bases left between them. The CDR3 is 17 residues long. CDR1 and CDR2 (germline): MDHEN, SYDVKM. The CDR3 loop is CASSHAGTTDSNQPQHF. The CDR3 DNA follows: TGTGCCAGCAGTCACGCCGGGACAACAGATAGCAATCAGCCCCAGCATTTT.

The chain uses TRBV7-9 and TRBJ2-5; D may be TRBD1 (6 bases). Trimming shortened V by 6 bases and J by 2 bases, and 10 bases separated the two germline ends. The length of the CDR3 is 13 residues. From germline, CDR1 is SEHNR and CDR2 FQNEAQ (reference sequence). CDR3: CASRKGDQETQYF. The CDR3 DNA reads TGTGCCAGCAGAAAGGGGGATCAAGAGACCCAGTACTTC.

To note about this clone: Other nucleotide sequences from this sample produce the same CDR3. The rearrangement links TRBV5-1 to TRBJ2-3; D unresolved. The germline V and J ends were trimmed by 0 bases and 0 bases, with 5 bases remaining between them. The CDR3 is 14 residues long. Germline CDR1 reads SGHRS; CDR2 reads YFSETQ. DNA for the CDR3: TGCGCCAGCAGCTTGGGGAGTAGCACAGATACGCAGTATTTT. Its translation: CASSLGSSTDTQYF.

The chain combines TRBV9 with TRBJ1-2, with 8 bases lining up with TRBD1. CDR1 SGDLS and CDR2 YYNGEE come from the germline V gene. This CDR3 is 13 amino acids long. The ends lost 8 bases at V and 7 bases at J; junction bases unmatched: 10. CDR3 amino acids: CASNRGQAPGYTF. The CDR3 nucleotides are TGTGCCAGTAACCGGGGACAGGCCCCTGGCTACACCTTC. Looking up the rest from reference TRBV9 and TRBJ1-2 gives the full variable domain: DSGVTQTPKHLITATGQRVTLRCSPRSGDLSVYWYQQSLDQGLQFLIQYYNGEERAKGNILERFSAQQFPDLHSELNLSSLELGDSALYFCASNRGQAPGYTFGSGTRLTVV.

CDR3: CASSQGEGGEAFF. The CDR3 DNA reads as TGTGCCAGCAGCCAAGGGGAAGGAGGGGAAGCTTTCTTT. The gene calls are TRBV14 and TRBJ1-1; no definite D call. Per germline, CDR1 SGHDN and CDR2 FVKESK. CDR3 length equals 13 residues. Trimming stripped 1 base from V and 8 bases from J, with 11 bases between.

The chain combines TRBV5-1 with TRBJ2-1; 8 bases map to TRBD1. Germline values: CDR1 SGHRS, CDR2 YFSETQ. The length of the CDR3 is 15 residues. Losses at the gene ends were 2 bases for V and 1 base for J; bases not matched to a gene: 2. The CDR3 region is CASSFRQGSYNEQFF. DNA for the CDR3: TGCGCCAGCAGCTTCCGACAGGGGTCCTACAATGAGCAGTTCTTC.

The V gene is TRBV5-4, the J gene TRBJ2-5; 7 bases fit TRBD1. The ends lost 4 bases at V and 0 bases at J; junction bases unmatched: 6. This CDR3 is built from 15 residues. Germline CDR1 is SGHNT and CDR2 is YYREEE (reference sequence). CDR3 sequence (DNA): TGTGCCAGCAGCCAGGGGACAGTACACCAAGAGACCCAGTACTTC. It codes for CASSQGTVHQETQYF.

This clone was observed once. V gene TRBV24-1 combines with J gene TRBJ1-2, with D perhaps matching TRBD1 (6 bases). With 5 bases removed from V and 4 bases from J, the gap between germline ends came to 16 bases. From germline, CDR1 is KGHDR and CDR2 SFDVKD. There are 15 residues in the CDR3. The CDR3 sequence: CATSAGTQEVYGYTF. The CDR3 DNA is TGTGCCACCAGTGCCGGGACACAGGAAGTCTATGGCTACACCTTC.

This clone was seen only a few times. This chain connects TRBV28 to TRBJ2-3, with D uncertain. The CDR3 is made up of 12 amino acids. Trimming pared 5 bases from V and 7 bases from J, leaving 10 bases between. Germline CDR1 and CDR2: MDHEN and SYDVKM. The CDR3 DNA reads as TGTGCCAGCAGTATTCTCGAGCATACGCAGTATTTT. Its translation is CASSILEHTQYF.

This clone came up a few times. Other DNA sequences in this specimen translate into the identical CDR3. CDR3 DNA: TGTGCCAGCAGTTGGGACAGGGGGTCACCCCTCCACTTT. It encodes CASSWDRGSPLHF. The rearrangement joins TRBV6-5 to TRBJ1-6, with 11 nucleotides matching TRBD1. V trimming: 4 bases; J trimming: 10 bases; junction bases outside the gene matches: 0. The CDR3 contains 13 residues. CDR1 is MNHEY and CDR2 is SVGAGI in the germline V gene.

This rearrangement joins TRBV19 to TRBJ1-1; 10 bases are a match to TRBD1. The ends lost 7 bases at V and 8 bases at J; junction bases unmatched: 10. This CDR3 spans 14 amino acids. Germline values: CDR1 LNHDA, CDR2 SQIVND (reference sequence). CDR3 sequence: CASKRTGGDSEAFF. CDR3 DNA: TGTGCCAGTAAGAGGACAGGGGGGGACAGCGAAGCTTTCTTT.

The V call is TRBV19, the J call TRBJ1-6; maybe TRBD1 (5 bases). Germline V gives CDR1 LNHDA, CDR2 SQIVND (reference sequence). The CDR3 runs 13 residues. The ends were cut back, 7 bases at V and 8 bases at J, with 12 bases in the middle. The CDR3 spells CASNHRSYSPLHF. DNA of the CDR3: TGTGCCAGTAACCACAGGTCCTATTCACCCCTCCACTTT.

A single count supports this clone. The V call is TRBV3-1 (or the pseudogene TRBV3-2), the J call TRBJ2-7; 12 bases match TRBD2. The CDR3 contains 12 residues. V shed 4 bases, J shed 13 bases, and the junction held 5 bases outside the gene matches. Germline CDR1 is LGHDT and CDR2 is YNNKEL (reference sequence). CDR3 in DNA: TGTGCCAGCAGCCGAGGACTAGCGGGGCCATACTTC. Its protein is CASSRGLAGPYF.

The chain has TRBV7-6 and TRBJ2-7; 8 bases map to TRBD2. V shed 5 bases, J shed 0 bases, and the junction held 9 bases outside the gene matches. This CDR3 spans 16 amino acids. In germline, CDR1 is SGHVS, CDR2 FNYEAQ. CDR3 sequence: CASSPSGGIDSYEQYF. The CDR3, as DNA: TGTGCCAGCAGCCCCTCGGGGGGGATAGACTCCTACGAGCAGTACTTC.

The V call is TRBV18, the J call TRBJ1-6; 8 bases match TRBD1. Losses at the gene ends were 3 bases for V and 5 bases for J; bases not matched to a gene: 3. CDR3 length: 15 amino acids. Germline-derived CDR1 and CDR2 are KGHSH and LQKENI. In nucleotides, the CDR3 is TGTGCCAGCTCACCTCGGACAGGGAATAATTCACCCCTCCACTTT. This codes for CASSPRTGNNSPLHF.

This chain connects TRBV7-9 to TRBJ1-2, with 9 nucleotides matching TRBD1. The ends lost 6 bases at V and 8 bases at J; junction bases unmatched: 10. Per the germline V gene, CDR1 is SEHNR and CDR2 is FQNEAQ (reference sequence). CDR3 size: 14 residues. The CDR3 coding sequence is TGTGCCAGCAGTTTCACACAGGGGGCCGGAGGCTACACCTTC. Translating gives CASSFTQGAGGYTF.

The rearrangement joins TRBV5-1 to TRBJ1-5; tentatively, D is TRBD1 (5 bases). V gave up 0 bases and J gave up 8 bases, with 18 bases separating them. CDR3 length equals 16 residues. The germline CDR1 and CDR2 sequences are SGHRS and YFSETQ. The CDR3: CASSLGLDFLGEPQHF. CDR3 nucleotide sequence: TGCGCCAGCAGCTTGGGTTTAGATTTTTTAGGGGAGCCCCAGCATTTT.